The clone carrying this TCR beta chain was seen only once. Its antigen is unknown. The CDR3 runs 13 residues. V was trimmed by 7 bases and J by 7 bases, leaving 16 bases between them. CDR1 and CDR2 from the germline V gene are MDHEN and SYDVKM. Primers included in the PCR were 60 Vbeta and 13 Jbeta primers. The assay was immunoSEQ multiplex PCR, and TCRdb's table has in-frame clones only and misses some. The profile shows tens of thousands of clones, 79% of them singletons. These data are taken from a study of cytomegalovirus exposure and HLA in healthy donors. Study results and caveats: Segments of the TCR beta V type were, in most cases, productive about 87% or about 30% of the time in an earlier analysis. There was a cluster of highly shared sequence variants that was likely a sequencing artifact.

V and J are TRBV28 and TRBJ1-1; no clear D gene. The sample taken for sequencing was PBMCs. The clonotype was recovered from a man aged 30-40 years in good health and CMV-seronegative. The CDR3 DNA follows: TGTGCCAGCACGGTACCCCGGGTGGGTGAAGCTTTCTTT. Translated: CASTVPRVGEAFF.